Listed here are 2 T cell receptor beta chains from one sample, sequenced in a study of T cells after yellow fever vaccination. TCRdb redid the calling of the 5' RACE reads with MiXCR, one entry per CDR3 protein. The sample has roughly 330,000 distinct CDR3 sequences; 3% to 4.5% are singletons. Specimen: PBMCs, collected 5 days after the yellow fever booster vaccination. These TCRs come from a man younger than 30 who received the YFV17D yellow fever vaccine.

This chain links TRBV5-1 with TRBJ2-7, with a weak D call TRBD2 (6 bases). The length of the CDR3 is 13 residues. Germline V gives CDR1 SGHRS, CDR2 YFSETQ. The V end lost 3 bases, the J end lost 7 bases, and 14 bases lay between the germline ends. The CDR3 region is CASSSTGEGEQYV. The CDR3 nucleotides read TGCGCCAGCAGCTCTACGGGGGAAGGTGAGCAGTACGTC.

This chain joins TRBV15 and TRBJ2-3; 8 bases are a match to TRBD2. This CDR3 region has 18 residues. Unmatched junction bases numbered 9, after V lost 1 base and J lost 0 bases. Germline CDR1 reads LNHNV; CDR2 reads YYDKDF (reference sequence). CDR3: CATSRVGARGDSTDTQYF. DNA for the CDR3: TGTGCCACCAGCAGAGTCGGCGCGCGGGGGGATAGCACAGATACGCAGTATTTT.